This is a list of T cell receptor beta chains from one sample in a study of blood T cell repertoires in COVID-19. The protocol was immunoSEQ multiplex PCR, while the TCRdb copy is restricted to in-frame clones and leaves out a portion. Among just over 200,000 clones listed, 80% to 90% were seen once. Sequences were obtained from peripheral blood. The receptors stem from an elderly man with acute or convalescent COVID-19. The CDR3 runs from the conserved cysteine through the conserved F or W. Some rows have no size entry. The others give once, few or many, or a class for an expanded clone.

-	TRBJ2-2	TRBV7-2	CASSQGALAGLAGELFF
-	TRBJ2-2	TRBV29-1	CSARENVNTGELFF
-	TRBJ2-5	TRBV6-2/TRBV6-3	CASSYGLARPPSQETQYF
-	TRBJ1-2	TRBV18	CASSPGANYGYTF
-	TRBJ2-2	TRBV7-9	CASWVQKGGSTGELFF
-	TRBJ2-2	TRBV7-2	CASSYSTGTGELFF
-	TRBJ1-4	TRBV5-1	CASSWTTGANEKLFF
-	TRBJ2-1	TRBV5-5	CASSPLGLAGRYNEQFF
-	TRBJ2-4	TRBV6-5	CASSRGGERWIQYF
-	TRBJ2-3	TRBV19	CASSQQGGDTQYF
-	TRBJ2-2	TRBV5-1	CASARANTGELFF
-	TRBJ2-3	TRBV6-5	CASKYSGRGDTQYF
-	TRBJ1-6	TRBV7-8	CASSFQNSPLHF
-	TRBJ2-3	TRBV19	CASSMGIGGRDTQYF
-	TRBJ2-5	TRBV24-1	CATSDSGLPMETQYF
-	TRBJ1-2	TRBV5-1	CASSLGQGPYGYTF
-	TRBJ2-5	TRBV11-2	CASTSGVSAQETQYF
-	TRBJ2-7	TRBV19	CASSWDISYEQYF
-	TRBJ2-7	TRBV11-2	CASSLSSGSYEQYF
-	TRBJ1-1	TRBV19	CASSIRQGMNTEAFF
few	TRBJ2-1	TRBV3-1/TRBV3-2	CASSPRTSAYNEQFF
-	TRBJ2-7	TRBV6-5	CASRLAEFGYEQYF
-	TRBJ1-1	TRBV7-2	CASSPRQDLINTEAFF
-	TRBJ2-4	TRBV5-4	CASSLVGENIQYF
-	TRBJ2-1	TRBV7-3	CASSFQARNEQFF
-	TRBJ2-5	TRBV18	CASSPPRGQETQYF
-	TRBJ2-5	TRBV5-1	CASRWGQEETQYF
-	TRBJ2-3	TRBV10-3	CAISEGGISDTQYF
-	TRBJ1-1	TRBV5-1	CASSLERQGTEAFF
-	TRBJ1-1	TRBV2	CASSEEVGGAFF
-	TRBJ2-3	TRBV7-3	CASSFTGWAGGSTDTQYF
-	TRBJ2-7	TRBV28	CASSSELAGGRDEQYF
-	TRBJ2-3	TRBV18	CASRPLGGAADTQYF
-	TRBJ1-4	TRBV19	CASSIGGSEKLFF
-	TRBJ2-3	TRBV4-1	CASRRGAGGTDTQYF
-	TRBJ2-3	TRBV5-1	CASSLYTDTQYF
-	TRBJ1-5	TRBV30	CAWSAGQSHSNQPQHF
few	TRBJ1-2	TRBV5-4	CASRAGTGTNNYGYTF
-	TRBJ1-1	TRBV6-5	CASRSGRRDTEAFF
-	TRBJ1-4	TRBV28	CASSRAGSDEKLFF
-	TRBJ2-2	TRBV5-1	CASSLGQIYRDTGELFF
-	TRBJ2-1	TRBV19	CASSIVLGTSRNEQFF
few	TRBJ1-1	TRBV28	CASMTGGAGLGAFF
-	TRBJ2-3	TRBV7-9	CASSLVVVPTDTQYF
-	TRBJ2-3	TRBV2	CASSTGQGPTDTQYF
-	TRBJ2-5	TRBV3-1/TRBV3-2	CASSQSTGTGETQYF
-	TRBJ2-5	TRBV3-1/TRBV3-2	CASSQPVQETQYF
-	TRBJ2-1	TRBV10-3	CAMGTSEHNEQFF
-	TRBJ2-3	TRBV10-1	CASSESSPITRTDTQYF
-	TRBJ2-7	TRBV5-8	CASSRDRPPGTSSYEQYF
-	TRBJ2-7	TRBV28	CASSFGGIPLEQYF
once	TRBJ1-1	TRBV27	CASIPSGRTTEAFF
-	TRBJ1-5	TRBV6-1	CASSEAAGTGNQPQHF